The 7 T cell receptor beta chains below were found in one sample sequenced in a study of T cells in narcolepsy. The method was immunoSEQ multiplex PCR; TCRdb's version includes in-frame clones alone and lacks a portion of them. The sample has 25,000 to 30,000 clones; approximately 87% are singletons. Sequenced sample: memory (CD45RA-) CD4+ T cells from blood. These receptors all stem from a human donor in good health.

V gene TRBV13 combines with J gene TRBJ2-7; 12 nucleotides line up with TRBD2. CDR1 is PRHDT and CDR2 is FYEKMQ in the germline V gene (reference sequence). This CDR3 is built from 16 residues. V trimming: 2 bases; J trimming: 3 bases; junction bases outside the gene matches: 5. The CDR3: CASSLTSGGPHYEQYF. For the CDR3, the DNA is TGTGCCAGCAGCTTAACTAGCGGGGGGCCCCACTACGAGCAGTACTTC.

The rearrangement joins TRBV29-1 to TRBJ2-5, with 9 bases fitting TRBD1. This CDR3 is built from 15 residues. Trimming cost V 1 base and J 4 bases; bases outside gene matches: 7. CDR1 is SQVTM, CDR2 ANQGSEA, per germline. The CDR3 bases are TGCAGCGTTGAAGCAGACAGGGGGTCTGGAGAGACCCAGTACTTC. The encoded protein is CSVEADRGSGETQYF.

The chain employs TRBV20-1 and TRBJ1-1, with D hard to call. There are 11 residues in the CDR3. V lost 6 bases and J 6 bases, leaving 11 bases between the germline ends. CDR1 and CDR2 (germline): DFQATT, SNEGSKA (reference sequence). CDR3 residues: CSAPWGAEAFF. The CDR3 DNA follows: TGCAGTGCGCCGTGGGGAGCTGAAGCTTTCTTT.

J is TRBJ2-3 and V is TRBV5-5; 9 nucleotides agree with TRBD2. J lost 3 bases, V lost 5 bases, and 4 bases had no gene match. CDR1 SGHKS and CDR2 YYEKEE come from the germline V gene (reference sequence). The CDR3 runs 14 residues. As DNA, the CDR3 is TGTGCCAGCAGTAGCGGGGGTCTGACAGATACGCAGTATTTT. This sequence encodes CASSSGGLTDTQYF.

V is TRBV30 and J is TRBJ2-5, with 7 positions matching TRBD2. Per the germline V gene, CDR1 is GTSNPN and CDR2 is SVGIG (reference sequence). CDR3 size: 14 residues. With V trimmed by 3 bases and J by 4 bases, 8 bases remained unmatched. The CDR3: CAWSPTGGGETQYF. CDR3 coding DNA: TGTGCCTGGAGCCCCACGGGGGGAGGAGAGACCCAGTACTTC.

The J gene is TRBJ2-3, the V gene TRBV7-2, with unresolved D. V lost 2 bases and J 4 bases, leaving 4 bases between the germline ends. In germline, CDR1 is SGHTA, CDR2 FQGNSA. The CDR3 length is 12 residues. CDR3 in DNA: TGTGCCAGCAGCTTATTCTCAGATACGCAGTATTTT. Translated, it gives CASSLFSDTQYF.

The J gene is TRBJ1-2, the V gene TRBV10-2; no clear D gene. Trimming took 0 bases from V and 5 from J, leaving 13 bases between them. Per germline, CDR1 WSHSY and CDR2 SAAADI. This CDR3 is 15 amino acids long. CDR3 in amino acids: CASSESFGGGYGYTF. The CDR3, as DNA: TGCGCCAGCAGTGAGTCTTTTGGAGGTGGATATGGCTACACCTTC.